These 10 T cell receptor beta chains were all obtained from the same sample, sequenced in a study of shared clonotypes between healthy human individuals. Method: immunoSEQ multiplex PCR; TCRdb's copy keeps in-frame clones and lacks some. The repertoire holds 1 million to 1.2 million clones, with about 72% as singletons. The sequenced sample was memory CD4+ T cells from PBMCs. Regarding subset: CD45RA-negative fraction. The receptor source for this set is a man aged 18 to 29 in good health. Some clones in this sample may be carry-over from other donors' samples.

This clone was detected only a few times. This sequence joins TRBV27 and TRBJ2-1; 11 nucleotides agree with TRBD2. Germline CDR1 MNHEY, CDR2 SMNVEV (reference sequence). J gave up 7 bases and V 3 bases, and 5 bases lay outside the gene matches. CDR3 length: 15 residues. This chain's CDR3 is CASSLLAGGKNEQFF. CDR3 bases: TGTGCCAGCAGTTTGCTAGCGGGAGGAAAAAATGAGCAGTTCTTC.

The chain joins TRBV7-2 to TRBJ2-7; TRBD2 matches at 7 bases. The CDR3 covers 16 residues. Germline trimming cut 1 base from V and 3 bases from J; bases unmatched to any gene: 9. CDR1 is SGHTA and CDR2 is FQGNSA in the germline V gene. The CDR3 sequence: CASSLGGGQGGYEQYF. The CDR3 DNA sequence: TGTGCCAGCAGCTTAGGGGGAGGGCAGGGAGGCTACGAGCAGTACTTC.

V is TRBV5-1 and J is TRBJ2-7; a weak D match, TRBD2 (6 bases). The CDR3 is 14 residues long. V was clipped by 1 base and J by 2 bases, with 10 bases between them. Germline V gene sequence: CDR1 SGHRS, CDR2 YFSETQ. CDR3 coding DNA: TGCGCCAGCAGCTTGACGGGAGCACCCTACGAGCAGTACTTC. This translates into CASSLTGAPYEQYF.

The V call is TRBV2, the J call TRBJ2-3, with a possible D match to TRBD2 (5 bases). The CDR3 extends over 11 amino acids. V was cut by 4 bases and J by 6 bases, with 5 bases left in between. Germline V gives CDR1 SNHLY, CDR2 FYNNEI. The CDR3 is CASSGRDTQYF. CDR3 bases: TGTGCCAGCAGTGGGAGGGATACGCAGTATTTT. The entire variable domain, with the rest obtained from reference TRBV2 and TRBJ2-3, is as follows: EPEVTQTPSHQVTQMGQEVILRCVPISNHLYFYWYRQILGQKVEFLVSFYNNEISEKSEIFDDQFSVERPDGSNFTLKIRSTKLEDSAMYFCASSGRDTQYFGPGTRLTVL.

The J gene is TRBJ1-4, the V gene TRBV27; perhaps TRBD1 as D (5 bases). Germline V lookup: CDR1 MNHEY, CDR2 SMNVEV (reference sequence). The CDR3 has 17 amino acids. Trimming took off 2 bases at V and 1 base at J, with 14 bases between the two ends. The CDR3 loop reads CASSLRAPGLTNEKLFF. The CDR3, as DNA: TGTGCCAGCAGTTTACGGGCGCCAGGGTTAACTAATGAAAAACTGTTTTTT. Complete variable domain (other parts from reference TRBV27 and TRBJ1-4): EAQVTQNPRYLITVTGKKLTVTCSQNMNHEYMSWYRQDPGLGLRQIYYSMNVEVTDKGDVPEGYKVSRKEKRNFPLILESPSPNQTSLYFCASSLRAPGLTNEKLFFGSGTQLSVL.

The gene calls are TRBV6-6 and TRBJ2-1; TRBD1 is a possible D gene (6 bases). CDR3 length equals 13 residues. V was pared by 8 bases and J by 11 bases, with 19 bases between. CDR1 is MNHNY, CDR2 SVGAGI, per germline (reference sequence). DNA of the CDR3: TGTGCCAGCTCAGTCGACAGGAAGGGTAAGCAGTTCTTC. It is translated as CASSVDRKGKQFF.

On this clone: A much larger clone differs by one base, so this may be a read error. The J gene is TRBJ2-5, the V gene TRBV11-2; D remains unclear. The ends were cut back, 1 base at V and 4 bases at J, with 4 bases in the middle. The CDR3 loop spans 12 amino acids. Germline CDR1 and CDR2: SGHAT and FQNNGV. CDR3 DNA: TGTGCCAGCAGCTTAGCGGCAGAGACCCAGTACTTC. It yields the protein CASSLAAETQYF.

The chain has TRBV25-1 and TRBJ2-2; unclear D gene. The CDR3 covers 18 residues. Germline loops: CDR1 MGHDK, CDR2 SYGVNS. Deletions cut 4 bases from V and 4 bases from J, with 22 bases between. CDR3 nucleotides: TGTGCCAGCAGTGGCGATGCTCTCGCGACGAGAAGCACCGGGGAGCTGTTTTTT. Its protein is CASSGDALATRSTGELFF. The whole variable domain, filled in from reference TRBV25-1 and TRBJ2-2, reads EADIYQTPRYLVIGTGKKITLECSQTMGHDKMYWYQQDPGMELHLIHYSYGVNSTEKGDLSSESTVSRIRTEHFPLTLESARPSHTSQYLCASSGDALATRSTGELFFGEGSRLTVL.

The rearrangement uses TRBV28 and TRBJ2-2; D gene uncertain. The V gene lost 6 bases and the J gene lost 6 bases, with 23 bases spanning the gap. This CDR3 region has 17 residues. Germline V gene data show CDR1 as MDHEN and CDR2 as SYDVKM. The CDR3 DNA follows: TGTGCCAGCAGGGCTCCGATCGGACCCAAAAACCCCGGGGAGCTGTTTTTT. It translates to CASRAPIGPKNPGELFF.

The chain carries TRBV19 and TRBJ1-5; perhaps TRBD1 as D (5 bases). V was shortened by 9 bases and J by 1 base, with 19 bases between the two germline ends. Germline V CDR1 and CDR2: LNHDA, SQIVND (reference sequence). The CDR3 covers 16 residues. The CDR3 loop is CASSGDRRTSNQPQHF. Written as DNA, the CDR3 is TGTGCCAGCTCAGGAGACAGAAGGACAAGCAATCAGCCCCAGCATTTT.